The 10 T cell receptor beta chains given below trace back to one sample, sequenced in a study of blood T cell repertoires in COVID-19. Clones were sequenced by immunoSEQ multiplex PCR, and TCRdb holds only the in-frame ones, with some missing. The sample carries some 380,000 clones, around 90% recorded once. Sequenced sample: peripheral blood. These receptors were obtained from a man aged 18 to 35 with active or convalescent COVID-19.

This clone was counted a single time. The CDR3 reads CASSSSSSGRGGETQYF. The CDR3 DNA is TGTGCCAGCAGCTCAAGCTCTAGCGGGAGGGGGGGAGAGACCCAGTACTTC. The V and J genes are TRBV28 and TRBJ2-5; TRBD2 aligns across 12 bases. V dropped 6 bases and J dropped 4; count of bases not matched to a gene: 12. The CDR3 is 17 residues long. Germline V gene data show CDR1 as MDHEN and CDR2 as SYDVKM.

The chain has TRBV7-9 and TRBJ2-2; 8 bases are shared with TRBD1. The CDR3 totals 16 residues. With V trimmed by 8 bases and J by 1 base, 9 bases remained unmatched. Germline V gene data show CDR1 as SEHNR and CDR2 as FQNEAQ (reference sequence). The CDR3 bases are TGTGCCAGCGACAAAATCGGACAGGGGAACACCGGGGAGCTGTTTTTT. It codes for CASDKIGQGNTGELFF.

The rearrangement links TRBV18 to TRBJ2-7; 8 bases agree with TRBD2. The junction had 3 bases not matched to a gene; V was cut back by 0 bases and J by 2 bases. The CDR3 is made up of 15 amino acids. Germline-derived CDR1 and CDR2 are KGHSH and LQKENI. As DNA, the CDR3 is TGTGCCAGCTCACCACCTTACGGGGGGGCCTACGAGCAGTACTTC. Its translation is CASSPPYGGAYEQYF.

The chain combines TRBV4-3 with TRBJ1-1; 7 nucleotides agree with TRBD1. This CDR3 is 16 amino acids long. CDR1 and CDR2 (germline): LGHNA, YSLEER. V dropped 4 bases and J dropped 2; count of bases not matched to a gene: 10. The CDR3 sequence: CASSPVGGQRNTEAFF. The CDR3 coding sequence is TGCGCCAGCAGCCCAGTAGGGGGCCAGAGAAACACTGAAGCTTTCTTT.

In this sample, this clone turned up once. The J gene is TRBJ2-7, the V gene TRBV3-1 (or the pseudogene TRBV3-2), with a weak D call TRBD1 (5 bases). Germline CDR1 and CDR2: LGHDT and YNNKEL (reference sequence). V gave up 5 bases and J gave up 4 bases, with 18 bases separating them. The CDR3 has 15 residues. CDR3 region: CASSVNLKQGYEQYF. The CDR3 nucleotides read TGTGCCAGCAGCGTAAACCTTAAGCAGGGTTACGAGCAGTACTTC.

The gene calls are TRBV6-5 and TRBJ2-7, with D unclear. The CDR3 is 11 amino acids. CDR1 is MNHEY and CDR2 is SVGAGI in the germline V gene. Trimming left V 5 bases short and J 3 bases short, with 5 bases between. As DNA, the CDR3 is TGTGCCAGCAGTCGAGGCTACGAGCAGTACTTC. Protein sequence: CASSRGYEQYF.

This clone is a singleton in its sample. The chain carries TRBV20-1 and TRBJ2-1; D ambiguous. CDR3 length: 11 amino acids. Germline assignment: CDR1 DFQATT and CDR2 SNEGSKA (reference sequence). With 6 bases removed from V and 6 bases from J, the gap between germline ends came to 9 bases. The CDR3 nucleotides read TGCAGTGCCCTCGGCGGCAATGAGCAGTTCTTC. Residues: CSALGGNEQFF.

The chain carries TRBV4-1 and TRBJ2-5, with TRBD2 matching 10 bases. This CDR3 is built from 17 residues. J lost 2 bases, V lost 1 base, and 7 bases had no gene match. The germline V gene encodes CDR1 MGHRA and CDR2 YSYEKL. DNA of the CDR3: TGCGCCAGCAGCCAAGGAGGGTTAGCGGGAGGTCAAGAGACCCAGTACTTC. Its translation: CASSQGGLAGGQETQYF.

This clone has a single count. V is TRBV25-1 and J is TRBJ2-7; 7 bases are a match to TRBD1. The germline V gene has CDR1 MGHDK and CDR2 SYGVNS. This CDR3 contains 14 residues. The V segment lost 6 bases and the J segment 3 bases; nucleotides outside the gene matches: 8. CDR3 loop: CASRETGLRYEQYF. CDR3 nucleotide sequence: TGTGCCAGCAGAGAGACAGGGTTGCGCTACGAGCAGTACTTC.

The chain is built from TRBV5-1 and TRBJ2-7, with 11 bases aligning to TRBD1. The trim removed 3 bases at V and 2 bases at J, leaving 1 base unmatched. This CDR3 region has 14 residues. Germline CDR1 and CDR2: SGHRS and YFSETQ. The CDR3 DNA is TGCGCCAGCAGCTGGGACAGGGGGGCCTACGAGCAGTACTTC. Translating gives CASSWDRGAYEQYF.